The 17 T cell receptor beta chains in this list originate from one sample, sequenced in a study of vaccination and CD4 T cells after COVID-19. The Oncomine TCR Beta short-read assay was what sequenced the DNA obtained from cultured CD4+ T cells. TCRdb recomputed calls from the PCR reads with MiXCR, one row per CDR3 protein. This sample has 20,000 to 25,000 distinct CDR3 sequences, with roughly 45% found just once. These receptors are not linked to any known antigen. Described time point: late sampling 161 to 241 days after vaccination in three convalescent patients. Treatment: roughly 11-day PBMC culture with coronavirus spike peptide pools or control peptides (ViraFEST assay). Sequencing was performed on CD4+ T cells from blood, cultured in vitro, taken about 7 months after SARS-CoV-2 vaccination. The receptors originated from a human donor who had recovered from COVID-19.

The CDR3 loop is CASSSRGDTRTDTQYF. For the CDR3, the DNA is TGTGCCAGCAGCTCAAGGGGGGACACCCGCACAGATACGCAGTATTTT. The V gene is TRBV7-3, the J gene TRBJ2-3; TRBD1 or TRBD2 may be the D gene (6 bases each). Deletions cut 4 bases from V and 1 base from J, with 15 bases between. The CDR3 length is 16 residues. CDR1 is SGHTA, CDR2 FQGTGA, per germline.

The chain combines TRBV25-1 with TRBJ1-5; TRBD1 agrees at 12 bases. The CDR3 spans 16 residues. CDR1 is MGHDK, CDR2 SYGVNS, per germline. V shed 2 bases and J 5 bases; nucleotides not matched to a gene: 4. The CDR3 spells CASSEPGTGGDQPQHF. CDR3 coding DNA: TGTGCCAGCAGTGAACCCGGGACAGGGGGCGATCAGCCCCAGCATTTT.

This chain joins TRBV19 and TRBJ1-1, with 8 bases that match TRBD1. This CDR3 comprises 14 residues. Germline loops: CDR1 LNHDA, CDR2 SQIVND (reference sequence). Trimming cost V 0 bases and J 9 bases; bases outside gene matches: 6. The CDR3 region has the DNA TGTGCCAGTAGTATAGATCCTAGACAGGGGAAAGCTTTCTTT. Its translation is CASSIDPRQGKAFF.

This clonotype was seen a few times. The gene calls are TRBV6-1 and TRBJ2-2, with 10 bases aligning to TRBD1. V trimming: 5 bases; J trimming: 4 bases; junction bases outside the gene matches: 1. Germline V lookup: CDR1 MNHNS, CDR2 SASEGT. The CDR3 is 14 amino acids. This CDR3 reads CASSRQGATGELFF. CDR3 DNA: TGTGCCAGCAGTCGACAGGGGGCCACCGGGGAGCTGTTTTTT.

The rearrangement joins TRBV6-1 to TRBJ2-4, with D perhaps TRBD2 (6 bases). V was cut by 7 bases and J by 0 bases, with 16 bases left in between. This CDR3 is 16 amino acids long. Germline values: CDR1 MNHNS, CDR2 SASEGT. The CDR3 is CASTDEGRLAKNIQYF. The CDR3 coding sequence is TGTGCCAGCACCGACGAAGGGAGGTTAGCCAAAAACATTCAGTACTTC.

The CDR3 DNA is TGCAGTGCTTATGGGACTAGCGGCAAGATTCTCTCCTACAATGAGCAGTTCTTC. Its translation is CSAYGTSGKILSYNEQFF. The chain couples TRBV20-1 to TRBJ2-1; 11 bases are shared with TRBD2. There are 18 residues in the CDR3. Germline assignment: CDR1 DFQATT and CDR2 SNEGSKA (reference sequence). V trimming: 5 bases; J trimming: 0 bases; junction bases outside the gene matches: 12.

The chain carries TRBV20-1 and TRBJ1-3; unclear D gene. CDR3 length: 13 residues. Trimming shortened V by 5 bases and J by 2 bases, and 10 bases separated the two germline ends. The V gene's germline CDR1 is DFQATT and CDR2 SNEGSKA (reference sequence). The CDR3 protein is CSALDTTGNTIYF. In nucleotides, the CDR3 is TGCAGTGCTTTGGATACGACTGGAAACACCATATATTTT.

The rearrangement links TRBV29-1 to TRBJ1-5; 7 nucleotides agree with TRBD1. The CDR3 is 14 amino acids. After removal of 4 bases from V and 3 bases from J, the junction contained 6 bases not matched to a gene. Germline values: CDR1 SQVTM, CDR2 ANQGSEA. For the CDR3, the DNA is TGCAGCGTTGCCATGGACAGGACCAATCAGCCCCAGCATTTT. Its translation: CSVAMDRTNQPQHF.

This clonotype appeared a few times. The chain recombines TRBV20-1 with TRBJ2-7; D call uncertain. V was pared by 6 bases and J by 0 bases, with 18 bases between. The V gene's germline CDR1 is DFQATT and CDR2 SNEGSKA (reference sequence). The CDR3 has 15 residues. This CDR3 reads CSASAPIRSSYEQYF. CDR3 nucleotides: TGCAGTGCATCCGCACCTATAAGGAGCTCCTACGAGCAGTACTTC.

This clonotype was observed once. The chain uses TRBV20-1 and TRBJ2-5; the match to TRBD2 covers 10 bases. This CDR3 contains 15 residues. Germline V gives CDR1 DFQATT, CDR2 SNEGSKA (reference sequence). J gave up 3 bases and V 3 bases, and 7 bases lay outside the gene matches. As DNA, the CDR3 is TGCAGTGCTAGTCCCAGCGGGAGGGCCGAAGAGACCCAGTACTTC. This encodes CSASPSGRAEETQYF.

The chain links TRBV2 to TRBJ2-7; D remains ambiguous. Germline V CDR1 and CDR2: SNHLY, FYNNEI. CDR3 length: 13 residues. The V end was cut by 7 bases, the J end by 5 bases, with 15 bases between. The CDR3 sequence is CASKVGISNEQYF. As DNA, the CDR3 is TGTGCCAGCAAAGTGGGCATCTCGAACGAGCAGTACTTC.

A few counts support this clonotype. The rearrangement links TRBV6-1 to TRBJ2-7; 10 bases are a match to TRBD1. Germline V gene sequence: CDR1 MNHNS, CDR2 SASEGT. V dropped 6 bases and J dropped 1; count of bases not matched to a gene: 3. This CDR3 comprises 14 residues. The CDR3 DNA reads TGTGCCAGCAGCCGGACAGGGGGTTCCTACGAGCAGTACTTC. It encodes CASSRTGGSYEQYF.

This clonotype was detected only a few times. The CDR3 region has the DNA TGCAGTGCCCCGGGACAGGTTCAGGGGACCCAGTACTTC. Its protein is CSAPGQVQGTQYF. V usage is TRBV20-1 and J usage is TRBJ2-5, with 8 bases matching TRBD1. CDR1 is DFQATT and CDR2 is SNEGSKA in the germline V gene (reference sequence). This CDR3 region has 13 residues. V lost 6 bases, J lost 7 bases, and 10 bases stayed unmatched.

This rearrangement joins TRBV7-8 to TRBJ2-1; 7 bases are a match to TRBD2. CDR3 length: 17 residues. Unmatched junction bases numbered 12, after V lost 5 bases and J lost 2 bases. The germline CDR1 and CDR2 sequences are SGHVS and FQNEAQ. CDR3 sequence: CASSIIGGGRAYNEQFF. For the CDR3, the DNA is TGTGCCAGCAGCATCATCGGGGGAGGGAGGGCCTACAATGAGCAGTTCTTC.

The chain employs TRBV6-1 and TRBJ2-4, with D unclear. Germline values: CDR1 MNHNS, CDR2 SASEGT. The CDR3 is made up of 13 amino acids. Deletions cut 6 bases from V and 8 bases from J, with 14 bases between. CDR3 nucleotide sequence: TGTGCCAGCAGCAGCTTGGACGTTGACATTCAGTACTTC. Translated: CASSSLDVDIQYF.

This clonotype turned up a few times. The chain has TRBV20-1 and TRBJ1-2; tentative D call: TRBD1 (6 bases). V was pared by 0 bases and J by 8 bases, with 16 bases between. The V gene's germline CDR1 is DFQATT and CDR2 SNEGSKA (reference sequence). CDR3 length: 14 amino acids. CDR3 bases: TGCAGTGCTAGAGATCCCAACAGGGTGGAAGGCTACACCTTC. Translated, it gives CSARDPNRVEGYTF.

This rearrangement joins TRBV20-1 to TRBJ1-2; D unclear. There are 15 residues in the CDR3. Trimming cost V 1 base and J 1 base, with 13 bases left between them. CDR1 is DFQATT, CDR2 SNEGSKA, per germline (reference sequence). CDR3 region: CSARVGTIDNYGYTF. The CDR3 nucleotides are TGCAGTGCTAGAGTGGGCACGATCGATAACTATGGCTACACCTTC.